This TCR beta chain stems from a study of T cell responses to AZD1222 COVID-19 vaccine. This CDR3 is built from 12 residues. The J segment lost 7 bases and the V segment lost 6 bases, leaving 4 bases of the junction unmatched. Germline CDR1 reads SNHLY; CDR2 reads FYNNEI. Study results and caveats: Females made up more of the donors, who were largely white British, and clonal diversity may have come out too low.

A word on this clone: Its cognate antigen is unknown.

The table came from immunoSEQ multiplex PCR; TCRdb's copy has only in-frame clones and leaves some out. The table lists 90,000 to 120,000 clones, roughly 93% of them singletons. The sample here was peripheral blood, taken on day 0 of AZD1222 vaccination. The chain has TRBV2 and TRBJ1-2; 8 bases align to TRBD1. The clonotype comes from an adult in good health. The CDR3, as DNA: TGTGCCAGCAGAGACAGGGGTCTTGGCTACACCTTC. The encoded protein is CASRDRGLGYTF.